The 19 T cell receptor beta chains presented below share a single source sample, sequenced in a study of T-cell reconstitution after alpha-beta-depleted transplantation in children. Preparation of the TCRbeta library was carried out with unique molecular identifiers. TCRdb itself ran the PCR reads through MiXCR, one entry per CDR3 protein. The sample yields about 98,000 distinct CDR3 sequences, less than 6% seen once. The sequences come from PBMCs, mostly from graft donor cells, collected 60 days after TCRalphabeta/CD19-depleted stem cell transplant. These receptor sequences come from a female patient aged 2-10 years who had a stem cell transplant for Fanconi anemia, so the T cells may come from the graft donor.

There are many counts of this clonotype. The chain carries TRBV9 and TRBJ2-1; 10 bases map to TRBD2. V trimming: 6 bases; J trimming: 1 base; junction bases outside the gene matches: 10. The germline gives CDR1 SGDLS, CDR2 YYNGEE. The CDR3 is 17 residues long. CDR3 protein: CASTKVAGGSSYNEQFF. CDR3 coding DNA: TGTGCCAGCACGAAGGTAGCGGGGGGTTCGTCCTACAATGAGCAGTTCTTC. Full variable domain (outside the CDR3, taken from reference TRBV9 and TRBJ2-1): DSGVTQTPKHLITATGQRVTLRCSPRSGDLSVYWYQQSLDQGLQFLIQYYNGEERAKGNILERFSAQQFPDLHSELNLSSLELGDSALYFCASTKVAGGSSYNEQFFGPGTRLTVL.

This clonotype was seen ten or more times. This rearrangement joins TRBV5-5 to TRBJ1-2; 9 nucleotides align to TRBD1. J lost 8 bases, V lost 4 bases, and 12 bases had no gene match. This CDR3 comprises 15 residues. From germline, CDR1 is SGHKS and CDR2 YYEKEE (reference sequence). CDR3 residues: CASSEIRGQGAGYTF. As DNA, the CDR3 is TGTGCCAGCAGCGAGATCCGGGGACAGGGAGCCGGCTACACCTTC.

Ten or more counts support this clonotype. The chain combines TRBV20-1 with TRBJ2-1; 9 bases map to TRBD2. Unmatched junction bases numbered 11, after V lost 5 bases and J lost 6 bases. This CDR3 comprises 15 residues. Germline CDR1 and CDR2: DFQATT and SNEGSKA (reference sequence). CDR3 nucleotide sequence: TGCAGTGCTGGAATACCTAGCGGGATAGTCAATGAGCAGTTCTTC. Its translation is CSAGIPSGIVNEQFF.

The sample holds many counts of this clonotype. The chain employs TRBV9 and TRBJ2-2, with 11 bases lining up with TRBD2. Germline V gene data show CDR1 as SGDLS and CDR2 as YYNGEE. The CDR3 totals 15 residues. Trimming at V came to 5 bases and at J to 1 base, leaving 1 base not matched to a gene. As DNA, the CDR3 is TGTGCCAGCAGGGGACTAGCGGAGAACACCGGGGAGCTGTTTTTT. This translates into CASRGLAENTGELFF.

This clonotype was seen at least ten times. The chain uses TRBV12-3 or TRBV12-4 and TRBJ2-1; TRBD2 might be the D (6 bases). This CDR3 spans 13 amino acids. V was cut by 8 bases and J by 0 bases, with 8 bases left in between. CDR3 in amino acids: CASGGSSYNEQFF. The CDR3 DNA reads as TGTGCCAGCGGGGGGAGCTCCTACAATGAGCAGTTCTTC.

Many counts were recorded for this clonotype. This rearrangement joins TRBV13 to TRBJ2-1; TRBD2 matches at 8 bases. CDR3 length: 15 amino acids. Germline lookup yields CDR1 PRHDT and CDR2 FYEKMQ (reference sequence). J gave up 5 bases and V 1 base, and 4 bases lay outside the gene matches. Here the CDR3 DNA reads TGTGCCAGCAGCTTAGCAGGTAGCGGGAACAATGAGCAGTTCTTC. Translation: CASSLAGSGNNEQFF.

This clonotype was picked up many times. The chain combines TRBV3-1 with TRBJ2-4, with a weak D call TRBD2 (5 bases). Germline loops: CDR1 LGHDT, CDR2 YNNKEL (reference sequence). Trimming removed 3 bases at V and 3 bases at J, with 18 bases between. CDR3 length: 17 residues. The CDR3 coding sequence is TGTGCCAGCAGCCAGGCTAGCCGGGCGTCGCTCAAAAACATTCAGTACTTC. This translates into CASSQASRASLKNIQYF.

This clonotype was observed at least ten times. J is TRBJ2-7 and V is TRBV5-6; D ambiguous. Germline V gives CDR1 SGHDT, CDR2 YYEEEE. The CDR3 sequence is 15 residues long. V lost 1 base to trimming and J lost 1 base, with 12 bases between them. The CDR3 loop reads CASSLLGDLSYEQYF. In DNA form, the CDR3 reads TGTGCCAGCAGCTTGCTGGGCGACCTATCCTACGAGCAGTACTTC. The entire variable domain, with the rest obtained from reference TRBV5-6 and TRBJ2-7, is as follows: DAGVTQSPTHLIKTRGQQVTLRCSPKSGHDTVSWYQQALGQGPQFIFQYYEEEERQRGNFPDRFSGHQFPNYSSELNVNALLLGDSALYLCASSLLGDLSYEQYFGPGTRLTVT.

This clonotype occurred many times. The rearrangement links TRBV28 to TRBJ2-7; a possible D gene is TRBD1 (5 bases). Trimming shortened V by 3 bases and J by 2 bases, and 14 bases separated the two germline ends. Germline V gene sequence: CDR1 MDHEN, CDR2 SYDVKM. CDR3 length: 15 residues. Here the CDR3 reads CASSLGPRVAYEQYF. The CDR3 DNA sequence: TGTGCCAGCAGTTTGGGCCCCAGGGTGGCCTACGAGCAGTACTTC.

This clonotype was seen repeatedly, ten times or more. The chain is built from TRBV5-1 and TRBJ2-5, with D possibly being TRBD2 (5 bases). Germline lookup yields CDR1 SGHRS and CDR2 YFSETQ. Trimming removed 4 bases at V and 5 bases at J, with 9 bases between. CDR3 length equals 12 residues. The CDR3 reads CASSTRWETQYF. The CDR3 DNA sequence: TGCGCCAGCAGCACTAGATGGGAGACCCAGTACTTC.

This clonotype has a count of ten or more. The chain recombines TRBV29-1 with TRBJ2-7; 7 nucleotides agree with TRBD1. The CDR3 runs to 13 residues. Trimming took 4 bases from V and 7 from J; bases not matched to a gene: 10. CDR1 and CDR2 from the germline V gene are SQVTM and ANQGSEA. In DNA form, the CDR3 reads TGCAGCGTTGGACACAGGGGTAGTTCAGAGCAGTACTTC. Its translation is CSVGHRGSSEQYF.

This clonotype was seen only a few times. The CDR3 spells CASSHAGPPSEQYF. In nucleotides, the CDR3 is TGTGCCAGCAGCCACGCCGGTCCGCCCAGCGAGCAGTACTTC. The chain is built from TRBV3-1 and TRBJ2-7; D ambiguous. The CDR3 is 14 residues long. Germline assignment: CDR1 LGHDT and CDR2 YNNKEL (reference sequence). V lost 3 bases to trimming and J lost 6 bases, with 15 bases between them.

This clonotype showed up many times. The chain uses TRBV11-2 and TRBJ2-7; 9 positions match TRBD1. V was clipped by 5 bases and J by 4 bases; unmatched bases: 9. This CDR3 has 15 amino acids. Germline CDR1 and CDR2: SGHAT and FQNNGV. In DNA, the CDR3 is TGTGCCAGCAGCCGACAGGGGGTTGCTTTTTACGAGCAGTACTTC. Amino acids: CASSRQGVAFYEQYF. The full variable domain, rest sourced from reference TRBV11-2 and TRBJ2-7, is EAGVAQSPRYKIIEKRQSVAFWCNPISGHATLYWYQQILGQGPKLLIQFQNNGVVDDSQLPKDRFSAERLKGVDSTLKIQPAKLEDSAVYLCASSRQGVAFYEQYFGPGTRLTVT.

The CDR3 region has the DNA TGTGCCAGCAGCTTAGCAGGGCGGAATTCACCCCTCCACTTT. Its translation: CASSLAGRNSPLHF. The rearrangement uses TRBV13 and TRBJ1-6, with D maybe TRBD1 (5 bases). The CDR3 runs 14 residues. V dropped 1 base and J dropped 7 bases, with 8 bases sitting between them. Germline CDR1 and CDR2: PRHDT and FYEKMQ (reference sequence). The entire variable domain, with the rest obtained from reference TRBV13 and TRBJ1-6, is as follows: AAGVIQSPRHLIKEKRETATLKCYPIPRHDTVYWYQQGPGQDPQFLISFYEKMQSDKGSIPDRFSAQQFSDYHSELNMSSLELGDSALYFCASSLAGRNSPLHFGNGTRLTVT.

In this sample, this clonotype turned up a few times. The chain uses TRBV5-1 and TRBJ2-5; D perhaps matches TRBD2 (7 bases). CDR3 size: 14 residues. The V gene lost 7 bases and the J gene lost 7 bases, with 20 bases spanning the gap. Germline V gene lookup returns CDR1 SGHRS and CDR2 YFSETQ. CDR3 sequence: CASETGGNVGTQYF. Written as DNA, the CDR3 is TGCGCCAGCGAGACGGGGGGCAACGTGGGGACCCAGTACTTC.

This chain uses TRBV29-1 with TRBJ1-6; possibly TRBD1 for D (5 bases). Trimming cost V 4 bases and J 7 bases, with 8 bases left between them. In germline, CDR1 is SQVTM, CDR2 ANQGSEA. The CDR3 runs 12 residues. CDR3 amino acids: CSVGEGNSPLHF. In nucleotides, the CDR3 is TGCAGCGTTGGTGAGGGGAATTCACCCCTCCACTTT.

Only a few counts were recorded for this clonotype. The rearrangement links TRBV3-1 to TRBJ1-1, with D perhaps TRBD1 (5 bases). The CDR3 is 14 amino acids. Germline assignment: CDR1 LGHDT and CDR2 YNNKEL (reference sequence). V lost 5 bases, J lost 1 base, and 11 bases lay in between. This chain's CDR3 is CASSGRDRNTEAFF. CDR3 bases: TGTGCCAGCAGCGGTCGGGACCGGAACACTGAAGCTTTCTTT.

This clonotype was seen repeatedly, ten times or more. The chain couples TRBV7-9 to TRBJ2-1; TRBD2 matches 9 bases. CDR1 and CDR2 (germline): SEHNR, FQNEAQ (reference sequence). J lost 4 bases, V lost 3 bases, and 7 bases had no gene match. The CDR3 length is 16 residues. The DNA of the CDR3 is TGTGCCAGCAGCTTCCCGGGACTAGCCCTATACAATGAGCAGTTCTTC. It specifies CASSFPGLALYNEQFF.

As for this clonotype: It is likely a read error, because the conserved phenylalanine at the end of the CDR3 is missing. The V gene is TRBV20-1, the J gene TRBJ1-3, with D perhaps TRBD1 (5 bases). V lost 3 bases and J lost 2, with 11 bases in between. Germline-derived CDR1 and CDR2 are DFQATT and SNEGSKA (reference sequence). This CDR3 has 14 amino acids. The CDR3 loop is CSASPAGTGNTIYC. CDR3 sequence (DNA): TGCAGTGCTAGCCCGGCAGGGACTGGAAACACCATATATTGT.